This entry lists 29 T cell receptor beta chains sequenced from one sample in a study of blood T cells in healthy people across ages. A second PCR, run for about 7 to 11 cycles, used a sample-barcoded 5' primer plus a J-beta primer mix. TCRdb re-analysed the 5' RACE reads in MiXCR, keeping a single row per CDR3 protein. Found here are just under 900,000 distinct CDR3 sequences, under 35% of them singletons; the top ten hold roughly 17%. Sample: blood. The receptors shown here come from an elderly woman in good health.

Concerning this clonotype: Given a much more abundant clone one base away, this may be a read error. V is TRBV4-2 and J is TRBJ2-3, with TRBD1 identical over 9 bases. The germline CDR1 and CDR2 sequences are LGHNA and YNFKEQ. The CDR3 has 16 residues. The CDR3: CASSQTGQGIEDTKYF. The DNA for the CDR3 is TGTGCCAGCAGCCAGACGGGACAGGGAATAGAAGATACGAAGTATTTT.

The chain is built from TRBV24-1 and TRBJ2-3, with D perhaps given as TRBD1 or TRBD2 (6 bases each). Per germline, CDR1 KGHDR and CDR2 SFDVKD. The CDR3 totals 15 residues. V was cut by 5 bases and J by 2 bases, with 13 bases left in between. CDR3 nucleotide sequence: TGTGCCACCAGTGCGGGGGCAGGGCCCACAGATACGCAGTATTTT. Translating it yields CATSAGAGPTDTQYF.

This chain joins TRBV6-2 or TRBV6-3 and TRBJ2-6, with 11 bases aligning to TRBD2. V shed 2 bases, J shed 5 bases, and the junction held 5 bases outside the gene matches. This CDR3 is built from 17 residues. Germline V CDR1 and CDR2: MNHEY, SVGEGT. The CDR3 spells CASSYRVAGGRANVLTF. The DNA of the CDR3 is TGTGCCAGCAGTTACCGGGTAGCGGGGGGGAGGGCCAACGTCCTGACTTTC.

This clonotype was seen at least ten times. This chain uses TRBV10-3 with TRBJ2-7; D gene uncertain. This CDR3 comprises 12 residues. Germline V gives CDR1 ENHRY, CDR2 SYGVKD. Deletions cut 1 base from V and 6 bases from J, with 7 bases between. Here the CDR3 DNA reads TGTGCCATCAGTGAGTTCACGTTCGAGCAGTACTTC. Translated: CAISEFTFEQYF.

This clonotype was detected many times. CDR3 region: CSARERIGGDTQYF. CDR3 DNA sequence: TGCAGTGCTAGAGAAAGGATCGGGGGGGATACGCAGTATTTT. This chain joins TRBV20-1 and TRBJ2-3; 7 nucleotides agree with TRBD2. This CDR3 has 14 amino acids. Germline CDR1 reads DFQATT; CDR2 reads SNEGSKA (reference sequence). The ends lost 0 bases at V and 6 bases at J; junction bases unmatched: 6.

This clonotype was seen only a few times. The chain recombines TRBV7-2 with TRBJ1-3; D not certain. Trimming took off 0 bases at V and 0 bases at J, with 3 bases between the two ends. CDR3 length: 14 residues. CDR1 and CDR2 from the germline V gene are SGHTA and FQGNSA. CDR3: CASSLAISGNTIYF. The CDR3 coding sequence is TGTGCCAGCAGCTTAGCGATCTCTGGAAACACCATATATTTT.

In its sample, this clonotype was seen many times. The rearrangement links TRBV6-2 or TRBV6-3 to TRBJ2-2, with D possibly matching TRBD2 (5 bases). Between the trimmed V and J ends, which lost 4 bases and 2 bases, there was a span of 8 bases. The CDR3 has 14 amino acids. Germline V lookup: CDR1 MNHEY, CDR2 SVGEGT. The CDR3 DNA reads TGTGCCAGCAGTTTTTCGGGAAACACCGGGGAGCTGTTTTTT. The encoded protein is CASSFSGNTGELFF.

This clonotype was detected many times. V gene TRBV7-2 combines with J gene TRBJ2-5; unclear D gene. V lost 0 bases, J lost 4 bases, and 12 bases lay in between. CDR3 length: 15 residues. Germline CDR1 is SGHTA and CDR2 is FQGNSA. The CDR3 DNA reads TGTGCCAGCAGCTTAGCTCCGGGTCTCGGAGAGACCCAGTACTTC. It specifies CASSLAPGLGETQYF.

This sequence joins TRBV25-1 and TRBJ1-4, with 7 bases fitting TRBD1. The CDR3 sequence is 15 residues long. Germline CDR1 MGHDK, CDR2 SYGVNS. V trimming: 2 bases; J trimming: 5 bases; junction bases outside the gene matches: 5. The CDR3 DNA sequence: TGTGCCAGCAGTGAACCGAGACAGGGAAATGAAAAACTGTTTTTT. Its translation: CASSEPRQGNEKLFF.

Ten or more counts support this clonotype. The V and J genes are TRBV2 and TRBJ2-7; D may be TRBD1 (6 bases). The CDR3 has 14 amino acids. Per germline, CDR1 SNHLY and CDR2 FYNNEI. The V end lost 5 bases, the J end lost 1 base, and 12 bases lay between the germline ends. CDR3 protein: CASSSRTASYEQYF. The CDR3 DNA reads TGTGCCAGCAGTTCACGGACAGCTTCCTACGAGCAGTACTTC.

The rearrangement joins TRBV5-1 to TRBJ2-3; 10 positions agree with TRBD2. The CDR3 contains 15 residues. The junction had 5 bases not matched to a gene; V was cut back by 4 bases and J by 3 bases. The germline V gene has CDR1 SGHRS and CDR2 YFSETQ. For the CDR3, the DNA is TGCGCCAGCAGCATACCTAGCGGGAGTACAGATACGCAGTATTTT. It translates to CASSIPSGSTDTQYF.

Comment on this clonotype: Just one base apart from a much larger clone, this may be a read error. The genes are TRBV4-3 and TRBJ1-1, with D possibly TRBD1 on 6 matching bases. Per the germline V gene, CDR1 is LGHNA and CDR2 is YSLEER. CDR3 length: 13 residues. The chain's CDR3 is CVSSARGGAEAFF. DNA of the CDR3: TGCGTCAGCAGTGCCAGGGGAGGCGCTGAAGCTTTCTTT.

This clonotype was counted many times. The chain recombines TRBV7-9 with TRBJ1-2; a weak D match, TRBD1 (5 bases). CDR1 SEHNR and CDR2 FQNEAQ come from the germline V gene (reference sequence). With 2 bases removed from V and 5 bases from J, the gap between germline ends came to 24 bases. This CDR3 contains 18 residues. The CDR3 here is CASSLKFSGPTLSYGYTF. Written as DNA, the CDR3 is TGTGCCAGCAGCTTAAAGTTCTCAGGGCCAACCCTTTCTTATGGCTACACCTTC.

This clonotype was recorded many times. The V and J genes are TRBV3-1 and TRBJ2-3; TRBD1 might be the D (5 bases). This CDR3 has 17 residues. Germline V gene lookup returns CDR1 LGHDT and CDR2 YNNKEL (reference sequence). The ends were cut back, 0 bases at V and 4 bases at J, with 17 bases in the middle. CDR3 loop: CASSQDRGVRAPDTQYF. The CDR3 DNA reads TGTGCCAGCAGCCAAGATCGTGGCGTCAGGGCCCCAGATACGCAGTATTTT.

This clonotype was counted once. This chain links TRBV7-8 with TRBJ1-1; a weak D match, TRBD1 (5 bases). V shed 1 base and J shed 8 bases, with 14 bases lying between them. The CDR3 sequence is 14 residues long. The germline V gene encodes CDR1 SGHVS and CDR2 FQNEAQ. In nucleotides, the CDR3 is TGTGCCAGCAGCTTAGGGGGGTTGACTGAAGAAGCTTTCTTT. It codes for CASSLGGLTEEAFF.

The V gene is TRBV6-6, the J gene TRBJ1-1, with D unresolved. The CDR3 runs 13 residues. CDR1 and CDR2 (germline): MNHNY, SVGAGI (reference sequence). The V and J ends lost 6 bases and 1 base respectively, with 9 bases between them. The CDR3 region is CASSHTRNTEAFF. The CDR3 DNA reads TGTGCCAGCAGCCATACACGGAACACTGAAGCTTTCTTT.

A word on this clonotype: It may be a read error: a sequence one base away is much more abundant. The chain carries TRBV5-5 and TRBJ1-1, with D unclear. The germline gives CDR1 SGHKS, CDR2 YYEKEE (reference sequence). The CDR3 has 14 amino acids. CDR3 amino acids: CASSFRTGNAEAFF. CDR3 bases: TGTGCCAGCAGCTTTCGGACGGGGAACGCTGAAGCTTTCTTT.

V is TRBV11-2 and J is TRBJ2-1; no clear D. The V end lost 5 bases, the J end lost 4 bases, and 15 bases lay between the germline ends. This CDR3 is built from 15 residues. Per the germline V gene, CDR1 is SGHAT and CDR2 is FQNNGV. CDR3 DNA sequence: TGTGCCAGCAGCCTCGGACCGAGCCTTTACAATGAGCAGTTCTTC. Translation gives CASSLGPSLYNEQFF. Full variable domain (remainder filled in from reference TRBV11-2 and TRBJ2-1): EAGVAQSPRYKIIEKRQSVAFWCNPISGHATLYWYQQILGQGPKLLIQFQNNGVVDDSQLPKDRFSAERLKGVDSTLKIQPAKLEDSAVYLCASSLGPSLYNEQFFGPGTRLTVL.

This clonotype has ten or more counts. This chain uses TRBV5-1 with TRBJ1-2, with TRBD1 identical over 7 bases. This CDR3 has 14 residues. Germline loops: CDR1 SGHRS, CDR2 YFSETQ. Trimming at V came to 5 bases and at J to 6 bases, leaving 10 bases not matched to a gene. DNA for the CDR3: TGCGCCAGCAGACCGACGCTAACAGGGGATGGCTACACCTTC. Residues: CASRPTLTGDGYTF.

V gene TRBV5-4 combines with J gene TRBJ2-5; a possible D gene is TRBD1 (5 bases). CDR3 size: 15 residues. CDR1 SGHNT and CDR2 YYREEE come from the germline V gene (reference sequence). V lost 0 bases and J lost 2, with 11 bases in between. DNA of the CDR3: TGTGCCAGCAGCTTGGAGGACAAGGTACAAGAGACCCAGTACTTC. Translating gives CASSLEDKVQETQYF. The full variable domain, in which reference TRBV5-4 and TRBJ2-5 provide the parts outside the CDR3, is ETGVTQSPTHLIKTRGQQVTLRCSSQSGHNTVSWYQQALGQGPQFIFQYYREEENGRGNFPPRFSGLQFPNYSSELNVNALELDDSALYLCASSLEDKVQETQYFGPGTRLLVL.

Comment on this clonotype: This may be a read error: a much more frequent sequence differs by one nucleotide. This sequence joins TRBV20-1 and TRBJ2-1; 9 bases align to TRBD2. The CDR3 is 14 residues long. The germline V gene encodes CDR1 DFQATT and CDR2 SNEGSKA (reference sequence). Here the CDR3 DNA reads TGCAGTGCCTATAGCGGGGGCCACTACAATGAGCGGTTCTTC. Residues: CSAYSGGHYNERFF.

This clonotype was seen a few times. The rearrangement joins TRBV11-2 to TRBJ2-6; no firm D call. The CDR3 extends over 16 amino acids. V shed 1 base and J shed 1 base, with 8 bases lying between them. CDR1 SGHAT and CDR2 FQNNGV come from the germline V gene. CDR3 residues: CASSLGRISGANVLTF. The CDR3 bases are TGTGCCAGCAGCTTAGGCAGGATATCTGGGGCCAACGTCCTGACTTTC. Full variable domain (outside the CDR3, taken from reference TRBV11-2 and TRBJ2-6): EAGVAQSPRYKIIEKRQSVAFWCNPISGHATLYWYQQILGQGPKLLIQFQNNGVVDDSQLPKDRFSAERLKGVDSTLKIQPAKLEDSAVYLCASSLGRISGANVLTFGAGSRLTVL.

The table lists this clonotype with a count of one. It may be a read error: a sequence one base away is much more abundant. J is TRBJ1-1 and V is TRBV20-1; D may be TRBD1 (5 bases). V lost 0 bases, J lost 3 bases, and 14 bases lay in between. The germline V gene encodes CDR1 DFQATT and CDR2 SNEGSKA (reference sequence). This CDR3 spans 15 amino acids. CDR3 nucleotide sequence: TGCAGTGCTAGAGATTGCCGGCAGGGCGACACTGAAGCTTTCTTT. Protein: CSARDCRQGDTEAFF.

This clonotype was picked up a small number of times. This chain uses TRBV7-2 with TRBJ1-5; 9 nucleotides align to TRBD1. The J segment lost 1 base and the V segment lost 1 base, leaving 2 bases of the junction unmatched. This CDR3 is 16 amino acids long. Germline CDR1 reads SGHTA; CDR2 reads FQGNSA. The DNA for the CDR3 is TGTGCCAGCAGCTTAGTTGGACAGGGGAGCAATCAGCCCCAGCATTTT. Its translation is CASSLVGQGSNQPQHF.

J is TRBJ2-5 and V is TRBV4-2; 10 bases are shared with TRBD2. V shed 1 base and J 4 bases; nucleotides not matched to a gene: 3. Germline-derived CDR1 and CDR2 are LGHNA and YNFKEQ. This CDR3 comprises 15 residues. The DNA for the CDR3 is TGTGCCAGCAGCCAAGGGGAGCGGGAGGGAGAGACCCAGTACTTC. Its protein product is CASSQGEREGETQYF.

This clonotype occurred many times. This chain uses TRBV5-1 with TRBJ1-2, with D possibly being TRBD1 (6 bases). The CDR3 contains 13 residues. Per germline, CDR1 SGHRS and CDR2 YFSETQ. V lost 0 bases and J lost 6, with 9 bases in between. The CDR3 loop reads CASSLAAGDGYTF. The CDR3 DNA reads TGCGCCAGCAGCTTGGCCGCAGGGGATGGCTACACCTTC.

The table lists this clonotype with a few counts. This rearrangement joins TRBV7-2 to TRBJ2-2; TRBD2 aligns across 10 bases. V dropped 6 bases and J dropped 2; count of bases not matched to a gene: 12. The germline gives CDR1 SGHTA, CDR2 FQGNSA. CDR3 length: 18 residues. The CDR3 here is CASSLSRGTSANTGELFF. DNA for the CDR3: TGTGCCAGCAGTCTTAGCCGTGGGACTAGCGCTAACACCGGGGAGCTGTTTTTT.

Comments on this clonotype: This may stem from a read error, because a much larger clone lies one nucleotide away. The CDR3 region has the DNA TGTGCCAGTAAGAGGGGAGGCTACGAGCAGTACGTC. It specifies CASKRGGYEQYV. This chain joins TRBV28 and TRBJ2-7, with a tentative D call TRBD2 (6 bases). V shed 9 bases and J shed 3 bases, with 12 bases lying between them. Germline assignment: CDR1 MDHEN and CDR2 SYDVKM. CDR3 length: 12 residues.

This rearrangement joins TRBV3-1 to TRBJ1-3; the match to TRBD1 covers 7 bases. V trimming: 6 bases; J trimming: 5 bases; junction bases outside the gene matches: 7. Germline CDR1 and CDR2: LGHDT and YNNKEL (reference sequence). The CDR3 has 14 amino acids. This CDR3 reads CASSSTGIRNTIYF. CDR3 DNA: TGTGCCAGCAGTTCGACAGGGATAAGAAACACCATATATTTT.